This TCR beta chain was captured by sequencing in a study of blood T cell repertoires in COVID-19 (dated by TCRdb to 2018 to 2021). Looking at the study overall: Collaborator samples came from the United States, Italy and Spain and covered acute and convalescent phases of COVID-19. The sample metadata nearly always contained a de-identified subject ID, COVID-19 status, age in years and sex. The samples were drawn from the first 160 participants of the ongoing ImmuneRACE study and from 1,254 subjects provided by 6 global collaborators. Where available, HLA class I and class II types were obtained from metadata supplied by the sample provider rather than from assay-based typing. The dataset comprised deeply sampled blood TCRbeta repertoires from subjects exposed to, actively infected with, or recovered from COVID-19. The repertoires were released in a freely available public database meant as a resource for research on the immune response to SARS-CoV-2. The material from the prospective study consisted of cDNA or gDNA derived from T cells, B-cell-depleted T cells, or PBMCs. Broad study findings and their caveats: The quantity of clinical and demographic metadata differed by source and by participant and was supplied without curation.

The CDR3 goes from the cysteine to the phenylalanine over 14 residues. Of all the DNA, just the CDR3 is kept, 42 bases in frame from base 1. Whole blood was collected in K2EDTA tubes by collaborating institutions according to the institutions' own protocols. For TCRbeta analysis, collaborators shipped samples as frozen whole blood, isolated PBMCs, or DNA extracted from either of those sample types. Worth noting for this clone: Its specific antigen is unknown. Base qualities are missing; no much larger clone stands one base away.

TCRbeta CDR3 regions were amplified from genomic DNA by means of the immunoSEQ Assay, a bias-controlled multiplex PCR. Per the source publication's procedure: The number of nucleated cells in each sample was estimated by amplification of reference gene primers within the assay. To quantify the absolute abundance of each unique TCRbeta CDR3 rearrangement, sequence reads were collapsed and filtered. Productive Simpson clonality was computed per sample as the square root of Simpson's diversity index over productive rearrangements. Drawn from immuneACCESS, this table holds only the in-frame rearrangements with V and J called that TCRdb kept. Clones are partly lost; checked studies trace under half to an unresolved V gene and leave the rest unexplained. The V and J calls and clone size are taken from that table; D and trimming were inferred from the DNA. The sample table holds about 150,000 clones, of which 80% to 90% were seen once. The ten largest make up roughly 7.9% of the sample.

The receptor comes from a woman aged 45 to 65 in a cohort sampled during active or convalescent COVID-19. The sequence links TRBV21-1 to TRBJ2-3; TRBD2 reflects the table's D call only, with no check against the DNA. TRBV21-1 is a recognized pseudogene. The sample taken for sequencing was peripheral blood. The DNA sequence follows: TGTGCCAGCAGCAAACAAGGAGGCACAGATACGCAGTATTTT. It translates to CASSKQGGTDTQYF.